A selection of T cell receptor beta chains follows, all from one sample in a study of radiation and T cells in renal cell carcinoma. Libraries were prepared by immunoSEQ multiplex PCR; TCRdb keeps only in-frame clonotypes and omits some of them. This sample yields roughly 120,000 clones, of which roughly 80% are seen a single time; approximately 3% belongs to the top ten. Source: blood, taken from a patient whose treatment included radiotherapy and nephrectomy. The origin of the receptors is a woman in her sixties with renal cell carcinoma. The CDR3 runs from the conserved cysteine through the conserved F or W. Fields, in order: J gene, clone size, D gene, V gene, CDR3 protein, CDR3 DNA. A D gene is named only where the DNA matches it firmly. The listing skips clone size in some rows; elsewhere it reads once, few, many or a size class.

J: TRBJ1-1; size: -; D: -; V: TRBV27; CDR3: CASSLWGGPATEAFF; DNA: TGTGCCAGCAGTTTATGGGGAGGGCCCGCCACTGAAGCTTTCTTT
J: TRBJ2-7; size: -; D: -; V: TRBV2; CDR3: CASSEGRYYEQYF; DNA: TGTGCCAGCAGTGAGGGACGATACTACGAGCAGTACTTC
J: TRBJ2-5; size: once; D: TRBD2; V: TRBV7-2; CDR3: CASSSGGGGRQETQYF; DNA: TGTGCCAGCAGCTCCGGAGGCGGGGGGCGCCAAGAGACCCAGTACTTC
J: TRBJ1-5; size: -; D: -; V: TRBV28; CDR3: CASSRRGSSNQPQHF; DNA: TGTGCCAGCTCCCGGCGGGGGAGTAGCAATCAGCCCCAGCATTTT
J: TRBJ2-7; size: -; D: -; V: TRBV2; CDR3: CASSPTVYEQYF; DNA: TGTGCCAGCAGCCCTACTGTCTACGAGCAGTACTTC
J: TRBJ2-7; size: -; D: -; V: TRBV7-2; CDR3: CASSLVAASAGEQYF; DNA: TGTGCCAGCAGCTTAGTAGCGGCTAGCGCGGGCGAGCAGTACTTC
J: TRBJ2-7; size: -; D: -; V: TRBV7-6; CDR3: CASSPRNSLEQYF; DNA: TGTGCCAGCAGCCCACGCAACAGTCTCGAGCAGTACTTC
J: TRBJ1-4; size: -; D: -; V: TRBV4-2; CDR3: CATQNNEKLFF; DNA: TGTGCCACCCAGAATAATGAAAAACTGTTTTTT
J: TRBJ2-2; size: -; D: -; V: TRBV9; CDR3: CASSVVATPGHRTGELFF; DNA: TGTGCCAGCAGCGTAGTGGCGACCCCGGGACACAGAACTGGGGAGCTGTTTTTT
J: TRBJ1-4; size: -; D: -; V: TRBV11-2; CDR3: CASSPRIVTNEKLFF; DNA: TGTGCCAGCAGCCCCCGGATCGTGACTAATGAAAAACTGTTTTTT